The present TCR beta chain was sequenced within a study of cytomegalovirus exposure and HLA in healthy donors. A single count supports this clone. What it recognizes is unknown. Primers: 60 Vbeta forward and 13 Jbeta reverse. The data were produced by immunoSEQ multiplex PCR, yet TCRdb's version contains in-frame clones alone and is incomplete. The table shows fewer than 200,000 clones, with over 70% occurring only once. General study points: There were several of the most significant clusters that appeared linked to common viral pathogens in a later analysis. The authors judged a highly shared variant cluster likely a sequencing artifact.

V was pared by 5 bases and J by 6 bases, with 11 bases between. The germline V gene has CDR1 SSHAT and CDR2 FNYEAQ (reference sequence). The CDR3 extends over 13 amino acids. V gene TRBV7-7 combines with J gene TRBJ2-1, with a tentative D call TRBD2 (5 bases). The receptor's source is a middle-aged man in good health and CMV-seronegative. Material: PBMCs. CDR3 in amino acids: CASSRGPANEQFF. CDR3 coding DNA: TGTGCCAGCAGCCGGGGTCCTGCCAATGAGCAGTTCTTC.